Here is one TCR beta chain with its context. The record originates from a study of cytomegalovirus exposure and HLA in healthy donors. The CDR3 extends over 14 amino acids. With 5 bases removed from V and 6 bases from J, the gap between germline ends came to 16 bases. Germline CDR1 is SEHNR and CDR2 is FQNEAQ (reference sequence). The donors comprised healthy bone marrow donors. The PCR employed 60 Vbeta primers together with 13 Jbeta primers. TCRdb keeps only in-frame clones here, not all; method: immunoSEQ multiplex PCR. The sample includes about 150,000 clones, around 60% of them seen just once. The clonotype was recovered from a woman aged 60 to 75 in good health and CMV-seropositive. The rearrangement joins TRBV7-9 to TRBJ1-2; weak D call: TRBD1 (5 bases). Specimen: PBMCs. Here the CDR3 DNA reads TGTGCCAGCAGCCGAGCGGGGCCGGAGGATGGCTACACCTTC. Translated: CASSRAGPEDGYTF.